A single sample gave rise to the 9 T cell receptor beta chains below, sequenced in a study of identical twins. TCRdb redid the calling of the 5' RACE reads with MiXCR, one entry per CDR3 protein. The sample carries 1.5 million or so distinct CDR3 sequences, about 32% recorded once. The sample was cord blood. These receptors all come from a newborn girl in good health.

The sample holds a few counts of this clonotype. The CDR3 DNA reads as TGTGCCAGCAGTCCCTTTGCGGGTACCACCTACGAGCAGTACTTC. Translated, it gives CASSPFAGTTYEQYF. J is TRBJ2-7 and V is TRBV6-4; possibly TRBD2 for D (5 bases). V was pared by 5 bases and J by 2 bases, with 16 bases between. This CDR3 spans 15 amino acids. Germline CDR1 is MRHNA and CDR2 is SNTAGT.

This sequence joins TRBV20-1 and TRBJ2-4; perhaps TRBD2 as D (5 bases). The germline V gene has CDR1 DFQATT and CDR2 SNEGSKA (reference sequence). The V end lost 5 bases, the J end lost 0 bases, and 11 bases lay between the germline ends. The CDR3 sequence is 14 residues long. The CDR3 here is CSAPGLAAKNIQYF. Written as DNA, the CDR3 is TGCAGTGCTCCTGGACTCGCAGCCAAAAACATTCAGTACTTC.

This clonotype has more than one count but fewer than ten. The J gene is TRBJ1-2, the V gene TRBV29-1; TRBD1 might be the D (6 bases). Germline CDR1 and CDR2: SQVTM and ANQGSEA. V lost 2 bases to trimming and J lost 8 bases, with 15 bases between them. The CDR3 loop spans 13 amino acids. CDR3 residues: CSVETGASTGYTF. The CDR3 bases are TGCAGCGTTGAAACGGGGGCCTCTACAGGCTACACCTTC.

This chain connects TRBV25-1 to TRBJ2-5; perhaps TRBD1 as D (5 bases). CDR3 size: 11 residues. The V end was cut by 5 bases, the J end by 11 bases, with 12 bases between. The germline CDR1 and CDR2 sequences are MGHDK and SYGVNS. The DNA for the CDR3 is TGTGCCAGCAGTAAAGGGGCTCAGCAGTACTTC. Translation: CASSKGAQQYF.

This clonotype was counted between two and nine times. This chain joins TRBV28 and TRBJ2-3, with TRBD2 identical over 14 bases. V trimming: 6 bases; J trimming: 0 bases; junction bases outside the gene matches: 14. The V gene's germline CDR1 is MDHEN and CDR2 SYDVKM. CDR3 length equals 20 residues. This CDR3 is CASSPGLAGEWRSSTDTQYF. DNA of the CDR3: TGTGCCAGCAGCCCGGGACTAGCGGGAGAATGGCGCTCTAGCACAGATACGCAGTATTTT.

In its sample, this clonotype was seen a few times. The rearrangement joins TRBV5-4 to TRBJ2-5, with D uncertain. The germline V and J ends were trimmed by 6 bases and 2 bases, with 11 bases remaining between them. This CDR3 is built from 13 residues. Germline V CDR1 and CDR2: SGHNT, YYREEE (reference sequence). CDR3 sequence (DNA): TGTGCCAGCAACTTCATGGGGCAAGAGACCCAGTACTTC. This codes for CASNFMGQETQYF.

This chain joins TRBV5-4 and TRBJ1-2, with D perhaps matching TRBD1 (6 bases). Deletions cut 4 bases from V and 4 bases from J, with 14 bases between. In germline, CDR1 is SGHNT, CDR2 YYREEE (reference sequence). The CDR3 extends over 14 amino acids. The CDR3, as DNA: TGTGCCAGCAGCCTACAGGGTATGAGCTATGGCTACACCTTC. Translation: CASSLQGMSYGYTF.

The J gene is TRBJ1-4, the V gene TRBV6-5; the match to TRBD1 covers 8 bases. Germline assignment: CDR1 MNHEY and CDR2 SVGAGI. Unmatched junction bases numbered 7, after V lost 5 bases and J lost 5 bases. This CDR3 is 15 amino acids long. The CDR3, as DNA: TGTGCCAGCAGTCCCCGACAGGGGAGGAATGAAAAACTGTTTTTT. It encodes CASSPRQGRNEKLFF.

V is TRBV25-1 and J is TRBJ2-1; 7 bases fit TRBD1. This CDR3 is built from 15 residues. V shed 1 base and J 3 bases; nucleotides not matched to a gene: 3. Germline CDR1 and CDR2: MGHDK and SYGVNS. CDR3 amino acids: CASSESTGVYNEQFF. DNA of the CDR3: TGTGCCAGCAGTGAATCCACAGGGGTCTACAATGAGCAGTTCTTC.